This TCR beta chain is from a study of radiation and T cells in renal cell carcinoma. Study observations and caveats: Top tumor clonotypes rose in blood 2 weeks post-radiation, then contracted. No pretreatment tumor biopsies were available for baseline clonotypes.

Worth noting for this clone: The antigen is undetermined.

Time point: blood 2 weeks post-SBRT. The sample's treatment: 15 Gy SBRT to primary tumor, nephrectomy 4 weeks later. The patient's renal cell carcinoma had clear cell pathology. TCRdb's copy holds only in-frame clones and misses some; the assay was immunoSEQ multiplex PCR. The table records about 130,000 clones, around 81% of them present only once. This sample comprised blood, obtained from a patient whose treatment included radiotherapy and nephrectomy. The TCR was taken from a man between 50 and 59 years old with renal cell carcinoma.

DNA for the CDR3: TGTGCCAGTAGTATCCCCCCTGAGTACGTGGTTGGGTACTTC. Translated: CASSIPPEYVVGYF. The chain couples TRBV19 to TRBJ2-7, with unresolved D. CDR1 is LNHDA, CDR2 SQIVND, per germline (reference sequence). The germline V and J ends were trimmed by 3 bases and 12 bases, with 21 bases remaining between them. This CDR3 is built from 14 residues.